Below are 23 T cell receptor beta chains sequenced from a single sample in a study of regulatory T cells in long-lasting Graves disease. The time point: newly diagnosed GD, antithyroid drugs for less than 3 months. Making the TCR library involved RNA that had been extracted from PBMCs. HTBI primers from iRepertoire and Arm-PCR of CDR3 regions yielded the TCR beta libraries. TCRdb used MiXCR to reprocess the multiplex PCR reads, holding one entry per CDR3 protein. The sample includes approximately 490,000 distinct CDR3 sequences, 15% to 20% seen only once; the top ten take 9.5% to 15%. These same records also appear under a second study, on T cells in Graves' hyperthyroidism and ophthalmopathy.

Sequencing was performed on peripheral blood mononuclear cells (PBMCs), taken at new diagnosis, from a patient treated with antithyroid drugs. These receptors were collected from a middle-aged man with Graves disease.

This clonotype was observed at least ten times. CDR3 nucleotides: TGTGCCAGCAGGACGGTGAACACTGAAGCTTTCTTT. Translation: CASRTVNTEAFF. V is TRBV12-3 or TRBV12-4 and J is TRBJ1-1; D remains unclear. V lost 6 bases and J lost 0, with 5 bases in between. This CDR3 has 12 residues.

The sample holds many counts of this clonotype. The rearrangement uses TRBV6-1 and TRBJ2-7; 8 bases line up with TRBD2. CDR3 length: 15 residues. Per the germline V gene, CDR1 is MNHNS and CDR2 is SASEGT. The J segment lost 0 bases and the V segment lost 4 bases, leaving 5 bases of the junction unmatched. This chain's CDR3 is CASSVAGGSSYEQYF. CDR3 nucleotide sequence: TGTGCCAGCAGTGTCGCGGGAGGATCCTCCTACGAGCAGTACTTC.

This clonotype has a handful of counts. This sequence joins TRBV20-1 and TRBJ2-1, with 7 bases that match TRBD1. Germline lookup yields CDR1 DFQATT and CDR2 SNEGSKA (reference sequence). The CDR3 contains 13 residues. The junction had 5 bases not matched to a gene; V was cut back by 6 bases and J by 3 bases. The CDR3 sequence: CSAQTGLYNEQFF. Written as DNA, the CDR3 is TGCAGTGCCCAGACAGGGCTCTACAATGAGCAGTTCTTC.

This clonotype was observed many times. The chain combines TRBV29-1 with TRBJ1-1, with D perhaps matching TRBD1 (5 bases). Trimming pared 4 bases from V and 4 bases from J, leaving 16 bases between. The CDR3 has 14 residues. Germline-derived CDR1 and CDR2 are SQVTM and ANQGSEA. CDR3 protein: CSVVVGGVGTEAFF. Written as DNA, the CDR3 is TGCAGCGTTGTGGTGGGAGGGGTCGGCACTGAAGCTTTCTTT. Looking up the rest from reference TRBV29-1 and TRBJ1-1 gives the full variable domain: SAVISQKPSRDICQRGTSLTIQCQVDSQVTMMFWYRQQPGQSLTLIATANQGSEATYESGFVIDKFPISRPNLTFSTLTVSNMSPEDSSIYLCSVVVGGVGTEAFFGQGTRLTVV.

CDR3 amino acids: CAWQTGPVKNIQYF. DNA for the CDR3: TGTGCCTGGCAGACTGGCCCAGTCAAAAACATTCAGTACTTC. The chain recombines TRBV30 with TRBJ2-4; D gene uncertain. In germline, CDR1 is GTSNPN, CDR2 SVGIG (reference sequence). The V end was cut by 5 bases, the J end by 3 bases, with 14 bases between. The CDR3 is made up of 14 amino acids.

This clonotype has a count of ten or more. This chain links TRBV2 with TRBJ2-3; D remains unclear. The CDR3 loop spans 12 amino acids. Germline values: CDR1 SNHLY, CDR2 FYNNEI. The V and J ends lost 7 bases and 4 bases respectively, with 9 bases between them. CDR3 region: CASNGSPDTQYF. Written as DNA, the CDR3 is TGTGCCAGCAACGGCAGCCCAGATACGCAGTATTTT. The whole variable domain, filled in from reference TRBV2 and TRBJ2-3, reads EPEVTQTPSHQVTQMGQEVILRCVPISNHLYFYWYRQILGQKVEFLVSFYNNEISEKSEIFDDQFSVERPDGSNFTLKIRSTKLEDSAMYFCASNGSPDTQYFGPGTRLTVL.

CDR3 loop: CASRALGGELFF. CDR3 coding DNA: TGTGCCAGCAGGGCATTAGGCGGGGAGCTGTTTTTT. The chain recombines TRBV6-2 or TRBV6-3 with TRBJ2-2, with D hard to call. The V end lost 6 bases, the J end lost 7 bases, and 9 bases lay between the germline ends. The CDR3 is 12 residues long. In germline, CDR1 is MNHEY, CDR2 SVGEGT.

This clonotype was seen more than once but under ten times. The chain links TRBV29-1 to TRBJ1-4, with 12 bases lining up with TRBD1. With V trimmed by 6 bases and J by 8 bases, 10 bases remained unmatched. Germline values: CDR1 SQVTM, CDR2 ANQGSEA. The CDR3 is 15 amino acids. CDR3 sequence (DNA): TGCAGCGTCGTCCCGGGACAGGGGGCGCGGGAAAAACTGTTTTTT. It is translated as CSVVPGQGAREKLFF.

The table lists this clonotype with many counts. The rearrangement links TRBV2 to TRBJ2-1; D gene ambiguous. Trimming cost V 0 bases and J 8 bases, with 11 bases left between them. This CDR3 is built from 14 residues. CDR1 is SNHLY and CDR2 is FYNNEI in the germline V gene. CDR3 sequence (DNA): TGTGCCAGCAGTGAAGCGCGAATATACCATGAGCAGTTCTTC. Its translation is CASSEARIYHEQFF. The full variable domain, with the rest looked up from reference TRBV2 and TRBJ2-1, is EPEVTQTPSHQVTQMGQEVILRCVPISNHLYFYWYRQILGQKVEFLVSFYNNEISEKSEIFDDQFSVERPDGSNFTLKIRSTKLEDSAMYFCASSEARIYHEQFFGPGTRLTVL.

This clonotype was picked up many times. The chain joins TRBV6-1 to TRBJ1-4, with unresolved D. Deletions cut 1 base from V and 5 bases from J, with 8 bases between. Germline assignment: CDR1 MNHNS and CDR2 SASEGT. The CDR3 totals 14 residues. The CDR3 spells CASSEGPGNEKLFF. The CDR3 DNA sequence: TGTGCCAGCAGTGAAGGACCGGGAAATGAAAAACTGTTTTTT.

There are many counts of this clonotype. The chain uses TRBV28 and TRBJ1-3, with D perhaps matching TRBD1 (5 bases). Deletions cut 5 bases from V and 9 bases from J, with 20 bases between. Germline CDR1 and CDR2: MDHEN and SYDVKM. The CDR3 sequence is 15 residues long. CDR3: CASSTAGLGRGTIYF. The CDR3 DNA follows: TGTGCCAGCAGTACCGCAGGGCTTGGGAGAGGCACCATATATTTT.

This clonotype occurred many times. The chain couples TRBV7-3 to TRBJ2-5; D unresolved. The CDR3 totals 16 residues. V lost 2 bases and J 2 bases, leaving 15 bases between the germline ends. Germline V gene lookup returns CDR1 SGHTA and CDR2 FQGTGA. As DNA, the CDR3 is TGTGCCAGCAGCTTAGATGGCGGACCCCCACAAGAGACCCAGTACTTC. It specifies CASSLDGGPPQETQYF.

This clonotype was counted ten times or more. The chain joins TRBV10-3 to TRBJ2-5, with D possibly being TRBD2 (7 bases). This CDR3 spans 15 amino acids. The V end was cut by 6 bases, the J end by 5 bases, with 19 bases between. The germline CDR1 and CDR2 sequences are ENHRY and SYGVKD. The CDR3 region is CAISPRGGAGETQYF. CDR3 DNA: TGTGCCATCAGCCCAAGGGGGGGAGCTGGGGAGACCCAGTACTTC.

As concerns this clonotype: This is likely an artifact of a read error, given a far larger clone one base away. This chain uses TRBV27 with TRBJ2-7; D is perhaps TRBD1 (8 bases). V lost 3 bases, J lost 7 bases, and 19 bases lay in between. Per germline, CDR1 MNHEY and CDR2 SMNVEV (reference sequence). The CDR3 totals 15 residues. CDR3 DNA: TGTGCCAGCAGTTTTACGGGACAGGAGCGGGATGAGCAGTACTTC. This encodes CASSFTGQERDEQYF.

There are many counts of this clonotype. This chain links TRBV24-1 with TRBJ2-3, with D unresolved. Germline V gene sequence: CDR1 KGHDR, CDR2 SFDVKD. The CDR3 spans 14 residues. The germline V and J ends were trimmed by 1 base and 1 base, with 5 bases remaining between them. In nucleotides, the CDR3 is TGTGCCACCAGTGATTTAAGCGGCACAGATACGCAGTATTTT. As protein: CATSDLSGTDTQYF.

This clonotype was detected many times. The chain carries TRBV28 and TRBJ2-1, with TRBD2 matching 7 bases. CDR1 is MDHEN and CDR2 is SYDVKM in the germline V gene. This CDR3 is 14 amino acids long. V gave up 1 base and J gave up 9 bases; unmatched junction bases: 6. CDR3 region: CASSLSGLVLEQFF. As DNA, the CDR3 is TGTGCCAGCAGTTTATCCGGACTAGTGCTTGAGCAGTTCTTC.

Written as DNA, the CDR3 is TGTGCCAGCAGCGGCCGGGACAGCCCCAACACTGAAGCTTTCTTT. The encoded protein is CASSGRDSPNTEAFF. The chain joins TRBV7-6 to TRBJ1-1, with 7 bases fitting TRBD1. J gave up 2 bases and V 5 bases, and 8 bases lay outside the gene matches. The CDR3 runs to 15 residues. Germline loops: CDR1 SGHVS, CDR2 FNYEAQ.

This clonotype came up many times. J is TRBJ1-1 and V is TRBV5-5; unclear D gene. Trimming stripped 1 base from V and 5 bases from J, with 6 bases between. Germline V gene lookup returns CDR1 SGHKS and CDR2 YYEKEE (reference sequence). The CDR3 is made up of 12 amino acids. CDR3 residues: CASSLRATEAFF. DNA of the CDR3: TGTGCCAGCAGCTTGAGGGCGACTGAAGCTTTCTTT.

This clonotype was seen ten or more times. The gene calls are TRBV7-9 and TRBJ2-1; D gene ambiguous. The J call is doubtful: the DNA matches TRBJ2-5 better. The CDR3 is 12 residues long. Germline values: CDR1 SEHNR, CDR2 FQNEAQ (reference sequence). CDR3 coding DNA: TGTGCCAGCAGCTTCGATGTAGAGACCCAGTACTTC. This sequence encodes CASSFDVETQYF.

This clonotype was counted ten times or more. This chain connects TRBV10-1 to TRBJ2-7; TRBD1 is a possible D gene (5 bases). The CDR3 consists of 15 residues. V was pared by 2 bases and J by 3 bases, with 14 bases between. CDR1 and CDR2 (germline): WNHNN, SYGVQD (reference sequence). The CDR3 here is CASSEMAGPNYEQYF. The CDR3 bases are TGCGCCAGCAGTGAGATGGCAGGGCCTAACTACGAGCAGTACTTC.

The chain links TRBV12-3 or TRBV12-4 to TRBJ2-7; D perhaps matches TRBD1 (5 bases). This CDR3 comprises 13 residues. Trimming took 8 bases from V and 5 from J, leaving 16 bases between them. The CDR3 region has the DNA TGTGCCAGCGGAAGGAGTGGGGCCCACGAGCAGTACTTC. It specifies CASGRSGAHEQYF.

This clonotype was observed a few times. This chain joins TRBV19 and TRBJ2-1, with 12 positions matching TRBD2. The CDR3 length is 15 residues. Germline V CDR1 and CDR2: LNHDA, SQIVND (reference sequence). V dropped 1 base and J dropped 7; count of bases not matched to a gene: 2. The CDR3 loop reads CASSIGLAGENEQFF. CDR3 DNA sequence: TGTGCCAGTAGTATAGGACTAGCGGGAGAAAATGAGCAGTTCTTC.

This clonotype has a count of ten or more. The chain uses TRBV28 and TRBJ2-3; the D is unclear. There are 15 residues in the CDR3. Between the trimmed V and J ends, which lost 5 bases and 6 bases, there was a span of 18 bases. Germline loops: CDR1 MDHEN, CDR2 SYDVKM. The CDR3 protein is CASSPPGPLRDTQYF. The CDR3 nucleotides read TGTGCCAGCAGTCCCCCCGGACCCCTAAGGGATACGCAGTATTTT.